There are many counts of the clone carrying this TCR beta chain. A single record per CDR3 protein comes from TCRdb applying MiXCR to the 5' RACE reads. The table records under 150,000 distinct CDR3 sequences, roughly 8% of them present only once. This sample stems from a study of T cells after yellow fever vaccination. V was pared by 2 bases and J by 0 bases, with 12 bases between. Per germline, CDR1 KGHSH and CDR2 LQKENI. The CDR3 consists of 16 residues. The chain couples TRBV18 to TRBJ2-3; D gene unclear. The origin of this receptor is a man aged 25 to 45 who received the YFV17D yellow fever vaccine. Material: CD4+ T cells sorted from PBMCs, obtained 5 days after the yellow fever booster vaccination. CDR3 amino acids: CASSPSGQLSTDTQYF. The CDR3 DNA is TGTGCCAGCTCACCATCCGGGCAGCTTAGCACAGATACGCAGTATTTT.